The present T cell receptor (beta chain) was sequenced within a study of beta chain features in type 1 diabetes. Overall study: Examination of sorted cells across all samples involved more than 100,000,000 cells.

Germline assignment: CDR1 SQVTM and CDR2 ANQGSEA. This CDR3 comprises 12 residues. The ends lost 7 bases at V and 0 bases at J; junction bases unmatched: 3. The entirety of the isolated RNA underwent reverse transcription, so expressed TCRB transcripts were sequenced. This table comes from immunoSEQ multiplex PCR, and its TCRdb copy is limited to in-frame clones, with some not included. The sample gives around 300,000 clones, over 14% of which show up once; less than 0.02% is in the top ten. General observations from the study: Researchers caution that PCR might favor shorter templates, equally among patients and controls. Type 1 diabetes patients showed a moderate but significant shortening of TCRB CDR3s in all four CD4+ subsets. Patients' naive, central memory and Treg TCRB repertoires seemed closer to one another than those of healthy donors.

On this clone itself: Its target is not known.

The sequencing sample was made of naive CD4+ T cells from blood. This rearrangement joins TRBV29-1 to TRBJ2-7, with TRBD1 identical over 7 bases. This receptor was obtained from a man aged 18 to 35 with type 1 diabetes. CDR3 nucleotides: TGCAGCGGTGGGGACAGCTCCTACGAGCAGTACTTC. It encodes CSGGDSSYEQYF.